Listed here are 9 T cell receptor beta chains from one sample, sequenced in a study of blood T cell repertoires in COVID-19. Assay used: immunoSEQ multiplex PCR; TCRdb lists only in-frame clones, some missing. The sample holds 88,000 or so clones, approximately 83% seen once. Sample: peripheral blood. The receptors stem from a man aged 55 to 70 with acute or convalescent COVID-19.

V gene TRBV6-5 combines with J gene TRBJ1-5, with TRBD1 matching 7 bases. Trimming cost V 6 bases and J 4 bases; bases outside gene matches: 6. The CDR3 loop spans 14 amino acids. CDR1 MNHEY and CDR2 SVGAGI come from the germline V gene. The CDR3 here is CASSPGQANQPQHF. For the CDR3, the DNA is TGTGCCAGCAGCCCCGGACAGGCTAATCAGCCCCAGCATTTT.

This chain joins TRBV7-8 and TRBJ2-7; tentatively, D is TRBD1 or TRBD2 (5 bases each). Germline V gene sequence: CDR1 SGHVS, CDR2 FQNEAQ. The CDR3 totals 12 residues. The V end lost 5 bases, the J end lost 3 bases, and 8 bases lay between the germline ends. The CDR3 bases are TGTGCCAGCAGCCAGGGAGTCTACGAGCAGTACTTC. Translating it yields CASSQGVYEQYF.

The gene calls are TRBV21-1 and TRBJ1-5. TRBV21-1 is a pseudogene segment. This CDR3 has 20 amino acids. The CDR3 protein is CASSIMGRTLRDYSNQPQHF. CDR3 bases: TGTGCCAGCAGCATCATGGGGAGGACACTGAGGGATTATAGCAATCAGCCCCAGCATTTT.

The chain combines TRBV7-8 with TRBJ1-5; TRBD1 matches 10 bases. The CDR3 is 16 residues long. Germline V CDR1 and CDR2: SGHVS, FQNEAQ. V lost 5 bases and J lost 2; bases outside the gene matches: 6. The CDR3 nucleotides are TGTGCCAGCAGCCCGCAGACAGGGGGCGGCAATCAGCCCCAGCATTTT. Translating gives CASSPQTGGGNQPQHF.

DNA for the CDR3: TGTGCCAGCGTAGGGGCCCTAGGAGCTTTCTTT. This gives the protein CASVGALGAFF. V usage is TRBV2 and J usage is TRBJ1-1; D is possibly TRBD1 (5 bases). Looked up from germline, CDR1 is SNHLY and CDR2 is FYNNEI. This CDR3 contains 11 residues. Trimming removed 8 bases from V and 10 bases from J, with 14 bases in between.

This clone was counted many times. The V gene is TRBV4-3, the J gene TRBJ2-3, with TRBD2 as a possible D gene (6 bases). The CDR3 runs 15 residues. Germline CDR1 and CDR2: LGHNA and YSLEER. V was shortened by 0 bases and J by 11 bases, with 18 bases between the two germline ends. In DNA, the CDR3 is TGCGCCAGCAGCCAAGATGGGGGAGGTGGCTGGGAGCAGTATTTT. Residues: CASSQDGGGGWEQYF.

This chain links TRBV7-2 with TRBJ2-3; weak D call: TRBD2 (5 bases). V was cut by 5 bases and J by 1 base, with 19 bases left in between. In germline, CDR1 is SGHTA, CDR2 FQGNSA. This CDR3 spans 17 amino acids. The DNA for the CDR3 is TGTGCCAGCAGCCCGACGGGAAGCTGGGTGGGCACAGATACGCAGTATTTT. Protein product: CASSPTGSWVGTDTQYF.

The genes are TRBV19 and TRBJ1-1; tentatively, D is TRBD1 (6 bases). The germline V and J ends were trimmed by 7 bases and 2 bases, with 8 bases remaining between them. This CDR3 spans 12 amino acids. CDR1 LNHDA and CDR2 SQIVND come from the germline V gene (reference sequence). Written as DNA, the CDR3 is TGTGCCAGTACAGGGGCAAACACTGAAGCTTTCTTT. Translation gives CASTGANTEAFF.

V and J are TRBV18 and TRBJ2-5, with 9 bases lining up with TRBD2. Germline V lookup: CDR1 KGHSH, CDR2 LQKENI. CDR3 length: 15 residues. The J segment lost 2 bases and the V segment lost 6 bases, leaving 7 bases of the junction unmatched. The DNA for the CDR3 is TGTGCCAGCTCTCCCATGAGCGGGGGGCAAGAGACCCAGTACTTC. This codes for CASSPMSGGQETQYF. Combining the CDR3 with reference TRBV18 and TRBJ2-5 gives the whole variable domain NAGVMQNPRHLVRRRGQEARLRCSPMKGHSHVYWYRQLPEEGLKFMVYLQKENIIDESGMPKERFSAEFPKEGPSILRIQQVVRGDSAAYFCASSPMSGGQETQYFGPGTRLLVL.